The 11 T cell receptor beta chains below all came from one sample that was sequenced in a study of blood T cell repertoires in COVID-19. This table comes from immunoSEQ multiplex PCR, and its TCRdb copy is limited to in-frame clones, with some not included. The sample includes around 25,000 clones, around 89% of them seen just once. Sequencing used peripheral blood. The source is an older woman with active COVID-19.

In this sample, this clone turned up once. V is TRBV7-6 and J is TRBJ1-5; D not resolved. Trimming cost V 1 base and J 2 bases, with 9 bases left between them. CDR1 SGHVS and CDR2 FNYEAQ come from the germline V gene. The CDR3 sequence is 15 residues long. This CDR3 reads CASSLGPNGNQPQHF. The CDR3, as DNA: TGTGCCAGCAGCTTAGGCCCTAATGGCAATCAGCCCCAGCATTTT.

This chain connects TRBV12-3 or TRBV12-4 to TRBJ2-1, with 10 bases lining up with TRBD2. The CDR3 extends over 13 amino acids. Germline trimming cut 5 bases from V and 12 bases from J; bases unmatched to any gene: 7. CDR3 residues: CASSGSGRAVQFF. Written as DNA, the CDR3 is TGTGCCAGCAGTGGGAGCGGGAGGGCCGTGCAGTTCTTC.

This chain uses TRBV6-5 with TRBJ2-1, with a tentative D call TRBD2 (5 bases). The CDR3 extends over 12 amino acids. Trimming cost V 9 bases and J 7 bases, with 13 bases left between them. Germline V gene data show CDR1 as MNHEY and CDR2 as SVGAGI. DNA for the CDR3: TGTGCCAGACCCGGGGTAGCGAATGAGCAGTTCTTC. Its translation: CARPGVANEQFF.

This sequence joins TRBV19 and TRBJ2-7; tentatively, D is TRBD1 (6 bases). From germline, CDR1 is LNHDA and CDR2 SQIVND (reference sequence). The CDR3 length is 15 residues. The V end lost 5 bases, the J end lost 4 bases, and 18 bases lay between the germline ends. The CDR3 sequence: CASSAGAAGGYEQYF. The CDR3 DNA reads TGTGCCAGTAGTGCAGGGGCGGCGGGCGGTTACGAGCAGTACTTC.

The chain employs TRBV19 and TRBJ2-2, with D maybe TRBD1 (5 bases). Germline CDR1 is LNHDA and CDR2 is SQIVND (reference sequence). This CDR3 comprises 12 residues. The CDR3 region has the DNA TGTGTCCTAATGACAGACACCGGGGAGCTGTTTTTT. It yields the protein CVLMTDTGELFF.

This chain joins TRBV9 and TRBJ2-1, with 9 bases identical to TRBD2. CDR3 size: 16 residues. Losses at the gene ends were 4 bases for V and 8 bases for J; bases not matched to a gene: 13. The V gene's germline CDR1 is SGDLS and CDR2 YYNGEE. The CDR3 reads CASSPVGASGTHEQFF. CDR3 nucleotide sequence: TGTGCCAGCAGCCCGGTTGGGGCTAGCGGGACTCATGAGCAGTTCTTC.

The chain uses TRBV30 and TRBJ1-3; tentatively, D is TRBD1 (5 bases). Trimming removed 2 bases at V and 2 bases at J, with 13 bases between. The CDR3 is 15 amino acids. Germline-derived CDR1 and CDR2 are GTSNPN and SVGIG (reference sequence). In DNA form, the CDR3 reads TGTGCCTGGAGTAGATCTGGGGGGGCTGGAAACACCATATATTTT. Amino acids: CAWSRSGGAGNTIYF.

This clone was detected only once. J is TRBJ1-2 and V is TRBV5-1; TRBD1 matches at 8 bases. The CDR3 has 16 residues. CDR1 SGHRS and CDR2 YFSETQ come from the germline V gene. V lost 5 bases and J lost 5; bases outside the gene matches: 14. The CDR3, as DNA: TGCGCCAGCAGGCAAGCTTACAGGGGGAATTTATATGGCTACACCTTC. Its translation is CASRQAYRGNLYGYTF.

This clone was observed a handful of times. Written as DNA, the CDR3 is TGCGCCAGCAGCTTTAGTCAGGGGTCAATAGAGACCCAGTACTTC. Residues: CASSFSQGSIETQYF. The V gene is TRBV5-1, the J gene TRBJ2-5; TRBD1 is a possible D gene (6 bases). Germline assignment: CDR1 SGHRS and CDR2 YFSETQ. The CDR3 covers 15 residues. Trimming left V 2 bases short and J 4 bases short, with 15 bases between.

A single count supports this clone. The V gene is TRBV28, the J gene TRBJ2-1; D remains unclear. Germline CDR1 reads MDHEN; CDR2 reads SYDVKM. CDR3 size: 12 residues. V lost 3 bases to trimming and J lost 9 bases, with 9 bases between them. The DNA for the CDR3 is TGTGCCAGCAGTTTTGACTCCCCTGAGCAGTTCTTC. This encodes CASSFDSPEQFF. The full variable domain, with the rest looked up from reference TRBV28 and TRBJ2-1, is DVKVTQSSRYLVKRTGEKVFLECVQDMDHENMFWYRQDPGLGLRLIYFSYDVKMKEKGDIPEGYSVSREKKERFSLILESASTNQTSMYLCASSFDSPEQFFGPGTRLTVL.

The chain joins TRBV7-9 to TRBJ2-3; 8 bases map to TRBD2. Per germline, CDR1 SEHNR and CDR2 FQNEAQ (reference sequence). The CDR3 extends over 15 amino acids. V was pared by 5 bases and J by 7 bases, with 11 bases of the junction left unmatched. The DNA for the CDR3 is TGTGCCAGCAGCGTCGAGGGGCTAGCGGGTTATACGCAGTATTTT. It encodes CASSVEGLAGYTQYF.